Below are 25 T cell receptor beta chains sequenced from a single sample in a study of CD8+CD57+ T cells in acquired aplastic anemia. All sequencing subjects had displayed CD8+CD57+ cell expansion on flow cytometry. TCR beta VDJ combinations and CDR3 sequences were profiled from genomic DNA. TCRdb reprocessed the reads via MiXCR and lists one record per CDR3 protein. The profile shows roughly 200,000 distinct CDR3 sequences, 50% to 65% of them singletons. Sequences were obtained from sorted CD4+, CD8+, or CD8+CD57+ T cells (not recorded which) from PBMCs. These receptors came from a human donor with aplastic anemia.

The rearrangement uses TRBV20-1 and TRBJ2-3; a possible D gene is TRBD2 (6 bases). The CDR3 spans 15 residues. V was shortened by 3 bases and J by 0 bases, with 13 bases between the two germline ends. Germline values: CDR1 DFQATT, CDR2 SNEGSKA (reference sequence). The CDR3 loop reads CSASVGRGSTDTQYF. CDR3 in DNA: TGCAGTGCTAGTGTTGGGCGGGGAAGCACAGATACGCAGTATTTT.

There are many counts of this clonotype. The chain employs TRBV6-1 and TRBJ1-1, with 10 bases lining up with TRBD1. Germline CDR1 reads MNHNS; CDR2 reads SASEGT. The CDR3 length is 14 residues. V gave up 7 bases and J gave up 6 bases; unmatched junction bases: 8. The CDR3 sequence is CASNRGTGVSEAFF. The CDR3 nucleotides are TGTGCCAGCAATAGAGGGACAGGGGTGTCTGAAGCTTTCTTT.

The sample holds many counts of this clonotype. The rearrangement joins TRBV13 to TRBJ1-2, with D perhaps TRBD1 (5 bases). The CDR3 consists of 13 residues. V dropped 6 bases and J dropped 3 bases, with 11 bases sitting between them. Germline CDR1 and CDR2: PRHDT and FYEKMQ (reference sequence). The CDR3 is CASSRDPDYGYTF. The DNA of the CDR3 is TGTGCCAGCAGTCGGGACCCCGACTATGGCTACACCTTC.

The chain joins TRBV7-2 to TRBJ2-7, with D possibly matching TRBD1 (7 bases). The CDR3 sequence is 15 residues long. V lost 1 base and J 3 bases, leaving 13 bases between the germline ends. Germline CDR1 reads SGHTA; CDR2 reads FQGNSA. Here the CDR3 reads CASSLGQGLSYEQYF. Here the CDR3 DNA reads TGTGCCAGCAGCTTAGGACAGGGACTTAGCTACGAGCAGTACTTC.

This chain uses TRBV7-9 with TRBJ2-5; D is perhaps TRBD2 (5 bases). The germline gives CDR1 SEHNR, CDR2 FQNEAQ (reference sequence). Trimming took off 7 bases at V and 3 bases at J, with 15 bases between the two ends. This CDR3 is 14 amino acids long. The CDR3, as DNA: TGTGCCAGCACCGACCCCAAGGGAGAAGAGACCCAGTACTTC. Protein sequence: CASTDPKGEETQYF.

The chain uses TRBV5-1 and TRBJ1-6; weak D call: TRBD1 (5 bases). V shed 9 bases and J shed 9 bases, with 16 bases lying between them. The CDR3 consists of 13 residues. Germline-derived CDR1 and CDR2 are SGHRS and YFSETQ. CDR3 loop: CATKFREGSPLHF. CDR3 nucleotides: TGCGCCACCAAGTTCAGGGAGGGTTCACCCCTCCACTTT.

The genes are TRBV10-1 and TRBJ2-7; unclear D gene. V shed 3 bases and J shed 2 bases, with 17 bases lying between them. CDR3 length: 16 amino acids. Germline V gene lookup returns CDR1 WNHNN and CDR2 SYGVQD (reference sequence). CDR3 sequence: CASSENFVHWAYEQYF. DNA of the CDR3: TGCGCCAGCAGTGAAAATTTCGTACATTGGGCCTACGAGCAGTACTTC.

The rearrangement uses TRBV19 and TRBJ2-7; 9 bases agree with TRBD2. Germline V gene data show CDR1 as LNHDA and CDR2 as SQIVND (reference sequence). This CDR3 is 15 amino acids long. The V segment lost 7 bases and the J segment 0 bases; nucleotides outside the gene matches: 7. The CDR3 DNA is TGTGCCAGTACCTCTAGCGGGGAAAGCTCCTACGAGCAGTACTTC. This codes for CASTSSGESSYEQYF.

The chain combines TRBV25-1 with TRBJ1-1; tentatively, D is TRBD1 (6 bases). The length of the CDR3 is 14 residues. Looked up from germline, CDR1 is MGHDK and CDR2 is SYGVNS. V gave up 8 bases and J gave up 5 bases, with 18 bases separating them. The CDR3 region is CASRLPGQLTEAFF. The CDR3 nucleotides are TGTGCCAGCCGCCTACCGGGACAATTGACTGAAGCTTTCTTT.

The CDR3 DNA sequence: TGCAGCACCCCCCAACAGGGATCGGAGGGCTACACCTTC. Its translation is CSTPQQGSEGYTF. This chain connects TRBV29-1 to TRBJ1-2; possibly TRBD1 for D (6 bases). Trimming pared 8 bases from V and 8 bases from J, leaving 21 bases between. The CDR3 length is 13 residues. Germline values: CDR1 SQVTM, CDR2 ANQGSEA.

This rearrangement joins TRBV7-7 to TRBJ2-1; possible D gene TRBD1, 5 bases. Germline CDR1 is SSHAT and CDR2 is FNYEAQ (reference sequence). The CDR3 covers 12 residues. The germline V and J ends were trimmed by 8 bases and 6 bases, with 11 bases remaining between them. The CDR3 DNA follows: TGTGCCAGCGGTACAGGTCTCAATGAGCAGTTCTTC. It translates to CASGTGLNEQFF.

The CDR3 spells CASSFGVEQFF. For the CDR3, the DNA is TGTGCCAGCAGTTTCGGGGTTGAGCAGTTCTTC. J is TRBJ2-1 and V is TRBV2; possibly TRBD2 for D (5 bases). Germline V gene data show CDR1 as SNHLY and CDR2 as FYNNEI. The V end lost 5 bases, the J end lost 9 bases, and 8 bases lay between the germline ends. CDR3 length: 11 residues.

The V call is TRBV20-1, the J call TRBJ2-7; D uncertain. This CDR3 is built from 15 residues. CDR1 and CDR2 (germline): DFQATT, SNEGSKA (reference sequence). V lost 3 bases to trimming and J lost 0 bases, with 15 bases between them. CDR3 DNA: TGCAGTGCTAGGCCGGAGTGGGCAGGCTCCTACGAGCAGTACTTC. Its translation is CSARPEWAGSYEQYF.

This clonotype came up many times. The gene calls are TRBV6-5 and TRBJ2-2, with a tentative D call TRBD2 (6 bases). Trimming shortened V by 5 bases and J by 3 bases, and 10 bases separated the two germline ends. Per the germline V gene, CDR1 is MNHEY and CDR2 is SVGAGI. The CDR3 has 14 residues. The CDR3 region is CASSRTTDTGELFF. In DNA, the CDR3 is TGTGCCAGCAGTCGGACTACGGACACCGGGGAGCTGTTTTTT.

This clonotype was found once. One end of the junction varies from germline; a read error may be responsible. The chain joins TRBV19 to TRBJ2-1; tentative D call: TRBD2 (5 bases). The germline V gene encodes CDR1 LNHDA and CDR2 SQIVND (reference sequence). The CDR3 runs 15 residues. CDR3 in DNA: TGTGCCAGTAGTATAGAAGGGAGCTCCTACAATGAGCGGTTCTTC. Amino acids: CASSIEGSSYNERFF.

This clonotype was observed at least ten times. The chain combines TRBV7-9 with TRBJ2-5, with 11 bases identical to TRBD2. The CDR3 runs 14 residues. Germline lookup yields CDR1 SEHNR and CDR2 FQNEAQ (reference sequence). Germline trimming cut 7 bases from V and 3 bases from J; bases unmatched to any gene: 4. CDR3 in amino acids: CASKSLAGEETQYF. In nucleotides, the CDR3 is TGTGCCAGCAAGTCACTAGCGGGGGAAGAGACCCAGTACTTC.

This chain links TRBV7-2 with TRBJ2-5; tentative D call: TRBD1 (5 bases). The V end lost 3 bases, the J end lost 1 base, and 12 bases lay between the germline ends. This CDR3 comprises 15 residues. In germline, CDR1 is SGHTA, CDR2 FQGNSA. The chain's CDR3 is CASSFAGFFQETQYF. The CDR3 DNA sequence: TGTGCCAGCAGCTTCGCAGGGTTCTTCCAAGAGACCCAGTACTTC.

CDR3 sequence reads: CSARDGGEPSYEQYF. The CDR3 nucleotides are TGCAGTGCTAGAGATGGGGGGGAACCATCCTACGAGCAGTACTTC. The chain recombines TRBV20-1 with TRBJ2-7; 7 bases match TRBD2. From germline, CDR1 is DFQATT and CDR2 SNEGSKA (reference sequence). The CDR3 extends over 15 amino acids. Losses at the gene ends were 0 bases for V and 1 base for J; bases not matched to a gene: 6.

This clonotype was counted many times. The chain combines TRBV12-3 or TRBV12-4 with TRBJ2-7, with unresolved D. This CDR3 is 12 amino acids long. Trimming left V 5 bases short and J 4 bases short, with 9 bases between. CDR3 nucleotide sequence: TGTGCCAGCAGTGCGACTGCTTACGAGCAGTACTTC. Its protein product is CASSATAYEQYF.

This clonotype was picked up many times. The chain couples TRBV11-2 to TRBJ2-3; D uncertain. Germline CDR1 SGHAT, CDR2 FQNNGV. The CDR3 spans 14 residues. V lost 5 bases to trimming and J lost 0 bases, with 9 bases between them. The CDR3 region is CASSPRPSTDTQYF. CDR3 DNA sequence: TGTGCCAGCAGCCCCCGGCCGAGCACAGATACGCAGTATTTT.

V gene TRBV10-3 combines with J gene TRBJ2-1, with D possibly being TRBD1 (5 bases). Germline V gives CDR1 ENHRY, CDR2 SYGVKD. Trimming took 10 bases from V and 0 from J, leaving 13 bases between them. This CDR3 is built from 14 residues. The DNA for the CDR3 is TGTGCCACCCAGACAGATCTCTCCTACAATGAGCAGTTCTTC. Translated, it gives CATQTDLSYNEQFF.

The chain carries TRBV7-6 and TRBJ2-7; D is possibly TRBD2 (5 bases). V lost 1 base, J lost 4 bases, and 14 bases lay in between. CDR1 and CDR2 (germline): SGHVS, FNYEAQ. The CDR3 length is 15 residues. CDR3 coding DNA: TGTGCCAGCAGCTTAGTAGAGGGTGGGGAGTACGAGCAGTACTTC. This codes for CASSLVEGGEYEQYF.

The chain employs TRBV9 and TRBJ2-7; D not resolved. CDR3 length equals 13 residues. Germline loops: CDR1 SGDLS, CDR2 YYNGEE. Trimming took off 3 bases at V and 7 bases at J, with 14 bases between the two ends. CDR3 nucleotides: TGTGCCAGCAGCGCCGGGCCTTTCGTAGAGCAGTACTTC. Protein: CASSAGPFVEQYF. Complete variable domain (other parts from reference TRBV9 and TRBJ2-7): DSGVTQTPKHLITATGQRVTLRCSPRSGDLSVYWYQQSLDQGLQFLIQYYNGEERAKGNILERFSAQQFPDLHSELNLSSLELGDSALYFCASSAGPFVEQYFGPGTRLTVT.

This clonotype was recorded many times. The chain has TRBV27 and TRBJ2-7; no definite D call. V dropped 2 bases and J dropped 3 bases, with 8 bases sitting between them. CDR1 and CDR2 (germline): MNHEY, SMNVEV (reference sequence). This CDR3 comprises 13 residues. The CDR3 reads CASSLRVNYEQYF. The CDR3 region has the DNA TGTGCCAGCAGTTTACGAGTCAACTACGAGCAGTACTTC.

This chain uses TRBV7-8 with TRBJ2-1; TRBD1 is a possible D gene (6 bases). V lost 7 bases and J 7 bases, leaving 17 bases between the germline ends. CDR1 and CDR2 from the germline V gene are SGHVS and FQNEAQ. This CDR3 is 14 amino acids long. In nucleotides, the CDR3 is TGTGCCAGCATCCCCATGCGGCAGGGGAATGAGCAGTTCTTC. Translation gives CASIPMRQGNEQFF.